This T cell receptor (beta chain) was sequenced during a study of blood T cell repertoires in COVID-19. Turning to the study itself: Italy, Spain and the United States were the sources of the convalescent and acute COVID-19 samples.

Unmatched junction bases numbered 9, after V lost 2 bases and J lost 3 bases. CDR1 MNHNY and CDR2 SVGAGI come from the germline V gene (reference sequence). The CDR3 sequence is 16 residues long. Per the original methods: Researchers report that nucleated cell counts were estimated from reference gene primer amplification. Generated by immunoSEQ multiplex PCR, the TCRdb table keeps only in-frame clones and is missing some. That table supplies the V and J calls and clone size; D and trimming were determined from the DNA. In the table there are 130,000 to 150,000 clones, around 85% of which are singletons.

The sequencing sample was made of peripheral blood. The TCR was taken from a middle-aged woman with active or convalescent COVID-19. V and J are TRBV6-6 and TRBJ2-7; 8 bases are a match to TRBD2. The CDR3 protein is CASSYGRAGGHYEQYF. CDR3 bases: TGTGCCAGCAGTTACGGGAGGGCGGGGGGCCACTACGAGCAGTACTTC.